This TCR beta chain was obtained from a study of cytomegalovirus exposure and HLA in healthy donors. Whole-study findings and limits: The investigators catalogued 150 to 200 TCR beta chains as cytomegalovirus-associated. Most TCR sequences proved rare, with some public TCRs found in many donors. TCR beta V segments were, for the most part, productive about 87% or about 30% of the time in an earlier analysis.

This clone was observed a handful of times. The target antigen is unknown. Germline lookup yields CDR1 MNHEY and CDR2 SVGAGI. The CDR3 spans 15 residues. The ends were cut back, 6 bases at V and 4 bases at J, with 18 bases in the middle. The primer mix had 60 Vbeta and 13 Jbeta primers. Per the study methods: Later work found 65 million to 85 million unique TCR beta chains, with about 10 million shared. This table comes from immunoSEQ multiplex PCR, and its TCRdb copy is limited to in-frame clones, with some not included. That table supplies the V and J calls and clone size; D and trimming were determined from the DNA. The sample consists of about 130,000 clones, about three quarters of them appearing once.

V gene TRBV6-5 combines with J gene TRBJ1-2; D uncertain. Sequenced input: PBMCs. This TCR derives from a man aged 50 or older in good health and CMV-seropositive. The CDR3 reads CASRLGAVGFYGYTF. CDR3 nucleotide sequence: TGTGCCAGCAGGCTCGGAGCGGTGGGATTCTATGGCTACACCTTC.